This entry lists 15 T cell receptor beta chains sequenced from one sample in a study of OX40 agonist ivuxolimab in advanced cancers. Sequencing used immunoSEQ multiplex PCR; TCRdb keeps in-frame clones, though not all of them. This sample carries 77,000 or so clones, roughly 90% of them seen once, and the ten largest clones take approximately 0.79%. Source: CD4+ or CD8+ T cells sorted from blood, taken in a trial of the OX40 agonist ivuxolimab. All receptors derive from an adult with an advanced solid tumor such as melanoma, head and neck, liver or kidney cancer.

The V call is TRBV5-1, the J call TRBJ1-3; perhaps TRBD1 as D (5 bases). Germline V lookup: CDR1 SGHRS, CDR2 YFSETQ. The CDR3 contains 14 residues. V lost 1 base and J lost 4, with 9 bases in between. The CDR3 sequence is CASSLLGVGNTIYF. The CDR3 DNA reads as TGCGCCAGCAGCTTGTTAGGGGTCGGAAACACCATATATTTT. The complete variable domain, with remaining parts taken from reference TRBV5-1 and TRBJ1-3, reads KAGVTQTPRYLIKTRGQQVTLSCSPISGHRSVSWYQQTPGQGLQFLFEYFSETQRNKGNFPGRFSGRQFSNSRSEMNVSTLELGDSALYLCASSLLGVGNTIYFGEGSWLTVV.

The chain uses TRBV19 and TRBJ2-6; TRBD2 matches at 7 bases. Germline V gene lookup returns CDR1 LNHDA and CDR2 SQIVND (reference sequence). V lost 7 bases and J lost 4; bases outside the gene matches: 16. CDR3 length: 18 amino acids. CDR3 sequence: CASTLAGQSGKGANVLTF. The CDR3 DNA sequence: TGTGCCAGTACTCTAGCCGGGCAGAGCGGGAAGGGGGCCAACGTCCTGACTTTC.

This chain connects TRBV18 to TRBJ2-7, with D unresolved. The CDR3 runs 13 residues. V lost 3 bases and J lost 5, with 11 bases in between. CDR1 KGHSH and CDR2 LQKENI come from the germline V gene. The CDR3 coding sequence is TGTGCCAGCTCACCCCCTGGTTCCCACGAGCAGTACTTC. Its translation is CASSPPGSHEQYF.

This clone was recorded only once. The chain couples TRBV6-1 to TRBJ2-1, with D perhaps given as TRBD1 or TRBD2 (6 bases each). Per the germline V gene, CDR1 is MNHNS and CDR2 is SASEGT. V lost 1 base, J lost 7 bases, and 14 bases lay in between. The CDR3 contains 15 residues. The CDR3 is CASSEGGGRTNEQFF. In DNA, the CDR3 is TGTGCCAGCAGTGAAGGTGGGGGGCGCACGAATGAGCAGTTCTTC.

The J gene is TRBJ2-3, the V gene TRBV27; 9 bases agree with TRBD2. This CDR3 has 15 residues. With 3 bases clipped from V and 3 bases from J, the junction kept 4 bases outside the gene matches. Germline values: CDR1 MNHEY, CDR2 SMNVEV (reference sequence). The CDR3: CASSFTSGLTDTQYF. CDR3 nucleotides: TGTGCCAGCAGTTTCACTAGCGGGCTGACAGATACGCAGTATTTT.

The CDR3 sequence: CASSYVSGNYGYTF. CDR3 sequence (DNA): TGTGCCAGCAGTTATGTCTCCGGGAACTATGGCTACACCTTC. This sequence joins TRBV6-5 and TRBJ1-2; no reliable D call. The V end was cut by 3 bases, the J end by 2 bases, with 10 bases between. Germline loops: CDR1 MNHEY, CDR2 SVGAGI. CDR3 length: 14 residues.

V is TRBV6-5 and J is TRBJ1-1; 7 bases match TRBD1. The CDR3 extends over 13 amino acids. Germline loops: CDR1 MNHEY, CDR2 SVGAGI. With V trimmed by 6 bases and J by 4 bases, 5 bases remained unmatched. CDR3 residues: CASRRQGGTEAFF. CDR3 nucleotides: TGTGCCAGCAGACGACAGGGCGGCACTGAAGCTTTCTTT.

The gene calls are TRBV7-3 and TRBJ2-1; 9 nucleotides line up with TRBD2. This CDR3 region has 18 residues. V shed 5 bases and J 0 bases; nucleotides not matched to a gene: 11. Germline CDR1 and CDR2: SGHTA and FQGTGA. CDR3 nucleotide sequence: TGTGCCAGCAGCACGGTAGCGGGGGCCTCGGGCTCCTACAATGAGCAGTTCTTC. Translation: CASSTVAGASGSYNEQFF.

This clone was found once. The chain is built from TRBV7-2 and TRBJ2-2; unclear D gene. The CDR3 spans 12 residues. Trimming removed 2 bases from V and 6 bases from J, with 4 bases in between. The V gene's germline CDR1 is SGHTA and CDR2 FQGNSA. CDR3 in DNA: TGTGCCAGCAGCTTAAATGCCGGGGAGCTGTTTTTT. It specifies CASSLNAGELFF.

The chain combines TRBV6-1 with TRBJ2-1; no definite D call. Trimming removed 6 bases at V and 7 bases at J, with 16 bases between. The length of the CDR3 is 14 residues. CDR1 is MNHNS and CDR2 is SASEGT in the germline V gene. The CDR3 sequence: CASRLMTAGNEQFF. CDR3 coding DNA: TGTGCCAGCAGATTGATGACCGCCGGGAATGAGCAGTTCTTC.

This sequence joins TRBV5-4 and TRBJ2-3; no reliable D call. V lost 2 bases, J lost 1 base, and 14 bases lay in between. Looked up from germline, CDR1 is SGHNT and CDR2 is YYREEE (reference sequence). This CDR3 has 16 amino acids. The DNA for the CDR3 is TGTGCCAGCAGCTTACAAGGGCGAGGCCGCACAGATACGCAGTATTTT. Translating it yields CASSLQGRGRTDTQYF. Together with reference TRBV5-4 and TRBJ2-3, the CDR3 gives the full variable domain: ETGVTQSPTHLIKTRGQQVTLRCSSQSGHNTVSWYQQALGQGPQFIFQYYREEENGRGNFPPRFSGLQFPNYSSELNVNALELDDSALYLCASSLQGRGRTDTQYFGPGTRLTVL.

There are a few counts of this clone. The J gene is TRBJ2-1, the V gene TRBV30, with 7 bases lining up with TRBD2. V trimming: 3 bases; J trimming: 0 bases; junction bases outside the gene matches: 17. This CDR3 has 19 residues. Germline values: CDR1 GTSNPN, CDR2 SVGIG (reference sequence). CDR3 loop: CAWRPPGLRPAGSYNEQFF. In nucleotides, the CDR3 is TGTGCCTGGAGACCTCCGGGACTAAGGCCAGCTGGCTCCTACAATGAGCAGTTCTTC.

The chain is built from TRBV2 and TRBJ2-7; D is tentatively TRBD1 or TRBD2 (5 bases each). This CDR3 comprises 15 residues. The germline V gene has CDR1 SNHLY and CDR2 FYNNEI. V dropped 7 bases and J dropped 3 bases, with 19 bases sitting between them. The CDR3 sequence: CASTRSRDPNYEQYF. The CDR3 bases are TGTGCCAGCACCAGATCCCGGGACCCCAACTACGAGCAGTACTTC.

This clone was picked up one time. This sequence joins TRBV7-6 and TRBJ2-2, with 8 bases fitting TRBD1. V was clipped by 3 bases and J by 0 bases; unmatched bases: 0. This CDR3 comprises 15 residues. Germline V gene sequence: CDR1 SGHVS, CDR2 FNYEAQ. The DNA of the CDR3 is TGTGCCAGCAGCTTGGGACAGGCGAACACCGGGGAGCTGTTTTTT. Protein sequence: CASSLGQANTGELFF.

This clone was observed a single time. The chain joins TRBV5-4 to TRBJ1-1; D is possibly TRBD1 (6 bases). Germline V gene lookup returns CDR1 SGHNT and CDR2 YYREEE (reference sequence). This CDR3 comprises 15 residues. Between the trimmed V and J ends, which lost 2 bases and 4 bases, there was a span of 15 bases. CDR3 residues: CASSFLQGAGTEAFF. DNA of the CDR3: TGTGCCAGCAGCTTCCTACAGGGTGCCGGCACTGAAGCTTTCTTT.